One sample yielded the 14 T cell receptor beta chains listed below, sequenced in a study of blood T cells in healthy people across ages. A second PCR of 7 to 11 cycles used a sample-barcoded 5' primer and a J-beta primer mix. TCRdb reanalysed the 5' RACE reads using MiXCR and keeps one entry per CDR3 protein. Among about 780,000 distinct CDR3 sequences, about 47% were seen once, and the ten largest hold 15% to 20%. Sequenced input: blood. The receptors here all came from an elderly man in good health.

This clonotype was counted a few times. As DNA, the CDR3 is TGTGCCAGCAGCTACGGGCAGGTTCGCACAGATACGCAGTATTTT. Encoded protein: CASSYGQVRTDTQYF. The genes are TRBV6-5 and TRBJ2-3; D call uncertain. Germline V gene data show CDR1 as MNHEY and CDR2 as SVGAGI. The CDR3 runs 15 residues. Trimming shortened V by 6 bases and J by 1 base, and 14 bases separated the two germline ends.

CDR3 DNA: TGTGCCAGCAGTGGAGGGGTCATAACCTACAATGAGCAGTTCTTC. It codes for CASSGGVITYNEQFF. The V and J genes are TRBV6-6 and TRBJ2-1, with D maybe TRBD2 (6 bases). This CDR3 region has 15 residues. Trimming removed 5 bases from V and 2 bases from J, with 13 bases in between. CDR1 and CDR2 from the germline V gene are MNHNY and SVGAGI (reference sequence).

The chain employs TRBV10-3 and TRBJ2-2, with a weak D call TRBD1 (6 bases). Germline V gene sequence: CDR1 ENHRY, CDR2 SYGVKD. V was pared by 0 bases and J by 0 bases, with 8 bases between. The CDR3 runs to 16 residues. Written as DNA, the CDR3 is TGTGCCATCAGTGAGTCTCCAGGGGCGAACACCGGGGAGCTGTTTTTT. It encodes CAISESPGANTGELFF.

The sample holds a few counts of this clonotype. The chain recombines TRBV6-5 with TRBJ2-2, with D unresolved. V was clipped by 7 bases and J by 1 base, with 10 bases between them. Per the germline V gene, CDR1 is MNHEY and CDR2 is SVGAGI. This CDR3 region has 14 residues. This chain's CDR3 is CASKVRRNTGELFF. For the CDR3, the DNA is TGTGCCAGCAAAGTTAGGAGGAACACCGGGGAGCTGTTTTTT.

CDR3 bases: TGCAGTAGGACAGATTCCTACAATGAGCAGTTCTTC. The encoded protein is CSRTDSYNEQFF. The V call is TRBV20-1, the J call TRBJ2-1; D is possibly TRBD1 (6 bases). In germline, CDR1 is DFQATT, CDR2 SNEGSKA (reference sequence). The ends were cut back, 8 bases at V and 1 base at J, with 9 bases in the middle. This CDR3 contains 12 residues.

This clonotype occurred a few times. The chain employs TRBV7-9 and TRBJ2-5; TRBD1 or TRBD2 may be the D gene (6 bases each). Trimming removed 3 bases at V and 5 bases at J, with 10 bases between. CDR1 is SEHNR and CDR2 is FQNEAQ in the germline V gene (reference sequence). The CDR3 sequence is 13 residues long. Here the CDR3 reads CASSFQGRETQYF. CDR3 coding DNA: TGTGCCAGCAGCTTTCAGGGGAGGGAGACCCAGTACTTC. Full variable domain (outside the CDR3, taken from reference TRBV7-9 and TRBJ2-5): DTGVSQNPRHKITKRGQNVTFRCDPISEHNRLYWYRQTLGQGPEFLTYFQNEAQLEKSRLLSDRFSAERPKGSFSTLEIQRTEQGDSAMYLCASSFQGRETQYFGPGTRLLVL.

The rearrangement joins TRBV6-1 to TRBJ2-7; 8 bases align to TRBD2. Germline CDR1 reads MNHNS; CDR2 reads SASEGT. The length of the CDR3 is 14 residues. Trimming took 5 bases from V and 4 from J; bases not matched to a gene: 7. The CDR3 DNA follows: TGTGCCAGCAGTAATAGCGGGGTACGGTACGAGCAGTACTTC. This gives the protein CASSNSGVRYEQYF.

The V gene is TRBV4-2, the J gene TRBJ2-3; D is undetermined. Germline lookup yields CDR1 LGHNA and CDR2 YNFKEQ. Between the trimmed V and J ends, which lost 4 bases and 4 bases, there was a span of 9 bases. The CDR3 is 13 amino acids. The CDR3 reads CASSPQVSDTQYF. CDR3 nucleotides: TGTGCCAGCAGCCCCCAGGTTTCAGATACGCAGTATTTT.

The chain recombines TRBV5-1 with TRBJ2-3, with TRBD2 identical over 12 bases. V lost 4 bases, J lost 6 bases, and 9 bases stayed unmatched. Germline CDR1 and CDR2: SGHRS and YFSETQ. The CDR3 spans 16 residues. The CDR3 bases are TGCGCCAGCAGCGCCCGGACTAGCGGGATTTCGGATACGCAGTATTTT. This encodes CASSARTSGISDTQYF.

This clonotype came up a few times. V usage is TRBV4-3 and J usage is TRBJ2-1, with 15 positions matching TRBD2. V was pared by 3 bases and J by 13 bases, with 10 bases of the junction left unmatched. CDR1 and CDR2 (germline): LGHNA, YSLEER. The CDR3 has 16 amino acids. The CDR3 region is CASSQAGLAGGTDQFF. CDR3 DNA sequence: TGCGCCAGCAGCCAGGCGGGACTAGCGGGAGGAACCGACCAGTTCTTC.

This clonotype was picked up one time. The V gene is TRBV3-1, the J gene TRBJ2-1; perhaps TRBD2 as D (6 bases). CDR1 and CDR2 from the germline V gene are LGHDT and YNNKEL (reference sequence). V gave up 1 base and J gave up 0 bases, with 10 bases separating them. The CDR3 extends over 16 amino acids. The CDR3 region has the DNA TGTGCCAGCAGCCAAGTTACGGGGGACTCCTACAATGAGCAGTTCTTC. This sequence encodes CASSQVTGDSYNEQFF.

This clonotype was counted many times. The chain uses TRBV20-1 and TRBJ2-5, with a possible D match to TRBD2 (5 bases). This CDR3 has 12 amino acids. Trimming shortened V by 3 bases and J by 3 bases, and 8 bases separated the two germline ends. CDR1 is DFQATT, CDR2 SNEGSKA, per germline (reference sequence). The CDR3 nucleotides are TGCAGTGCTAGCGGGGTTGAAGAGACCCAGTACTTC. Encoded protein: CSASGVEETQYF.

This clonotype has just one count. V usage is TRBV21-1 and J usage is TRBJ1-6; the listed D gene, TRBD1, was not tested against the DNA. TRBV21-1 represents a pseudogene. The CDR3 is 16 amino acids. The CDR3 region has the DNA TGTGCCAGCAGACAGACAGGGGGCATTAGGCGTTCACCCCTCCACTTT. Translating it yields CASRQTGGIRRSPLHF.

Comments on this clonotype: Its ends do not fully match the called genes, so a read error is possible. The rearrangement uses TRBV12-3 or TRBV12-4 and TRBJ2-1; D not certain. The CDR3 has 12 amino acids. The CDR3 is CASSGPRDEPFF. CDR3 sequence (DNA): TGTGCCAGCAGTGGCCCTAGGGATGAGCCGTTCTTC.